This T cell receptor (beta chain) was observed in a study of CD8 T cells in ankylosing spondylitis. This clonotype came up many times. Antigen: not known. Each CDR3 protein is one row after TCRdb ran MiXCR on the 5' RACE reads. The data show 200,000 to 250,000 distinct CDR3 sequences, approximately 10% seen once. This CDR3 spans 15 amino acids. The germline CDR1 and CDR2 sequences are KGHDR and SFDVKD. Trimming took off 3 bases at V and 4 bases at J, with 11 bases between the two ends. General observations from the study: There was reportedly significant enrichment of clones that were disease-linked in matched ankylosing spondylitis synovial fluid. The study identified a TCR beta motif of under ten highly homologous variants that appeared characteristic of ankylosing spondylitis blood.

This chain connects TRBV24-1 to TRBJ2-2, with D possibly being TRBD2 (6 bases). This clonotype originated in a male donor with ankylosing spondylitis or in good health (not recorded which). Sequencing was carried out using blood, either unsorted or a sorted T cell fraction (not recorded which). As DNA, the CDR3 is TGTGCCACCAGTGATGCGCGGGGACTCACCGGGGAGCTGTTTTTT. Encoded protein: CATSDARGLTGELFF.